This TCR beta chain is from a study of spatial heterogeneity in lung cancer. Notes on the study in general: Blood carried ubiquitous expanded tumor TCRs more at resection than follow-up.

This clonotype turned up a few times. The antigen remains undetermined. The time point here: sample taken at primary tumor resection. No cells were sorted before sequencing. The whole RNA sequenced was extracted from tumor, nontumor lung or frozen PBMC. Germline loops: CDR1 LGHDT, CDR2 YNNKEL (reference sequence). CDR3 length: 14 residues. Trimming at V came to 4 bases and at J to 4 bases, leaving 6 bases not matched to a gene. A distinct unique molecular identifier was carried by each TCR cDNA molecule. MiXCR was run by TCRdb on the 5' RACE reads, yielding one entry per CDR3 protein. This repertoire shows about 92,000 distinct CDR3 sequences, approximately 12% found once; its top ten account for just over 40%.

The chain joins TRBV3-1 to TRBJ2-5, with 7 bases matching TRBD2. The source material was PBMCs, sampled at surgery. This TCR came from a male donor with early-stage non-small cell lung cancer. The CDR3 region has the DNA TGTGCCAGCAGCCCACTAGCGTCCCTAGAGACCCAGTACTTC. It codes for CASSPLASLETQYF.